Included here is one T cell receptor beta chain sequence, with context. Germline CDR1 reads SGDLS; CDR2 reads YYNGEE. The CDR3 spans 14 residues. Trimming cost V 0 bases and J 2 bases, with 9 bases left between them. The data derive from a study of patients and donors after allogeneic stem cell transplantation. TCRdb re-called the RT-PCR reads through MiXCR, storing one row per CDR3 protein. The sample has under 200,000 distinct CDR3 sequences, 30% seen once. This chain joins TRBV9 and TRBJ2-7, with D unresolved. This clonotype originated in a human donor who was either an allogeneic HSCT recipient or a stem cell or donor lymphocyte infusion donor (not recorded which). It is not recorded whose cells these are; they may come from a transplant donor. The sequenced material came from blood, either unsorted or a sorted T cell fraction (not recorded which). Here the CDR3 reads CASSVGLLPYEQYF. The CDR3 nucleotides are TGTGCCAGCAGCGTAGGCCTCCTACCCTACGAGCAGTACTTC.